Presented here are 21 T cell receptor beta chains from one specimen sequenced in a study of T-cell memory formation after mild COVID-19 (dated by TCRdb to 2020 to 2023). Library preparation used 5' RACE. Sequencing instrument: Illumina NovaSeq 6000. Through fastp at Q25 and MiXCR, TCRdb rebuilt clones from the public reads, retaining in-frame beta chains. One record per CDR3 amino acid sequence lists the most common genes and DNA. The sample records about 340,000 distinct CDR3 sequences, approximately 15% of which are singletons. The ten biggest clones cover roughly 22% of the sample. The sequencing input was PBMCs or a T cell subset sorted from them (not recorded which). Receptors originate from a man in his late teens or twenties who had mild COVID-19 (a few samples of this study predate the infection). The sample titles of this study are shuffled in the database, so cell type and time point are left out; the donor was told from shared clones.

The sample holds a few counts of this clonotype. The chain is built from TRBV20-1 and TRBJ2-4, with 9 positions matching TRBD2. There are 15 residues in the CDR3. V was pared by 3 bases and J by 6 bases, with 9 bases of the junction left unmatched. Germline V gene lookup returns CDR1 DFQATT and CDR2 SNEGSKA (reference sequence). The CDR3 nucleotides read TGCAGTGCTAGTCGGGGTAGCGGGGGTACAAACATTCAGTACTTC. This encodes CSASRGSGGTNIQYF.

The gene calls are TRBV6-2 or TRBV6-3 and TRBJ1-6, with 8 positions matching TRBD1. The CDR3 is 12 amino acids. The germline V gene has CDR1 MNHEY and CDR2 SVGEGT. The CDR3 bases are TGTGCTACCAACAGGGGGGATTCACCCCTCCACTTT. This sequence encodes CATNRGDSPLHF.

The table lists this clonotype with many counts. V gene TRBV4-1 combines with J gene TRBJ2-2, with TRBD2 identical over 8 bases. V shed 3 bases, J shed 4 bases, and the junction held 10 bases outside the gene matches. Germline assignment: CDR1 MGHRA and CDR2 YSYEKL. CDR3 size: 17 residues. The CDR3 here is CASSHAGGRASTGELFF. CDR3 DNA: TGCGCCAGCAGCCACGCGGGGGGCAGGGCGAGCACCGGGGAGCTGTTTTTT.

V gene TRBV2 combines with J gene TRBJ2-7, with D hard to call. Germline values: CDR1 SNHLY, CDR2 FYNNEI. Trimming stripped 7 bases from V and 1 base from J, with 11 bases between. The CDR3 length is 13 residues. Written as DNA, the CDR3 is TGTGCCAGCAACGCAGACGGTTCCTACGAGCAGTACGTC. Translated: CASNADGSYEQYV.

Only a few counts were recorded for this clonotype. This rearrangement joins TRBV15 to TRBJ1-1, with D perhaps matching TRBD1 (6 bases). CDR3 length: 14 amino acids. Germline lookup yields CDR1 LNHNV and CDR2 YYDKDF (reference sequence). V was trimmed by 0 bases and J by 4 bases, leaving 9 bases between them. The DNA for the CDR3 is TGTGCCACCAGCAGAGAAGGAGGGGGCACTGAAGCTTTCTTT. The encoded protein is CATSREGGGTEAFF.

This clonotype was counted at least ten times. The J gene is TRBJ1-1, the V gene TRBV5-1, with unresolved D. The CDR3 spans 13 residues. The germline V gene has CDR1 SGHRS and CDR2 YFSETQ. The V end lost 3 bases, the J end lost 2 bases, and 8 bases lay between the germline ends. CDR3 nucleotides: TGCGCCAGCAGCTACGGATCCAACACTGAAGCTTTCTTT. As protein: CASSYGSNTEAFF.

This clonotype occurred a few times. J is TRBJ1-5 and V is TRBV6-2 or TRBV6-3; perhaps TRBD1 as D (5 bases). This CDR3 is 14 amino acids long. Trimming pared 5 bases from V and 11 bases from J, leaving 19 bases between. In germline, CDR1 is MNHEY, CDR2 SVGEGT. CDR3 region: CASSAGTEQSAQHF. The CDR3 region has the DNA TGTGCCAGCAGTGCCGGGACCGAACAATCGGCCCAGCATTTT.

This clonotype was seen at least ten times. The chain recombines TRBV2 with TRBJ2-1, with 8 positions matching TRBD1. Germline V gene lookup returns CDR1 SNHLY and CDR2 FYNNEI. The CDR3 contains 15 residues. The J segment lost 4 bases and the V segment lost 4 bases, leaving 6 bases of the junction unmatched. The chain's CDR3 is CASSVDRALYNEQFF. For the CDR3, the DNA is TGTGCCAGCAGTGTGGACAGGGCGCTTTACAATGAGCAGTTCTTC.

The J gene is TRBJ2-6, the V gene TRBV7-3; TRBD1 might be the D (5 bases). V gave up 10 bases and J gave up 0 bases, with 10 bases separating them. CDR3 length equals 14 residues. Germline loops: CDR1 SGHTA, CDR2 FQGTGA. Written as DNA, the CDR3 is TGTGCCAACGATACAGGCTCTGGGGCCAACGTCCTGACTTTC. Amino acid sequence: CANDTGSGANVLTF.

The chain combines TRBV7-9 with TRBJ1-2; no clear D. Trimming left V 5 bases short and J 3 bases short, with 7 bases between. Germline CDR1 reads SEHNR; CDR2 reads FQNEAQ (reference sequence). This CDR3 is built from 12 residues. CDR3 protein: CASSRAYYGYTF. CDR3 coding DNA: TGTGCCAGCAGCCGGGCGTACTATGGCTACACCTTC.

This chain joins TRBV12-3 or TRBV12-4 and TRBJ1-1, with D tentatively TRBD1 (5 bases). Trimming took 6 bases from V and 5 from J, leaving 19 bases between them. CDR3 length: 15 residues. The CDR3 sequence: CASSQYGGGRTEAFF. CDR3 coding DNA: TGTGCCAGCAGCCAGTATGGGGGGGGTAGGACTGAAGCTTTCTTT.

V gene TRBV7-2 combines with J gene TRBJ1-1; D is uncertain. This CDR3 is 12 amino acids long. Germline lookup yields CDR1 SGHTA and CDR2 FQGNSA. The V end was cut by 2 bases, the J end by 4 bases, with 5 bases between. The CDR3 bases are TGTGCCAGCAGCTTAACCATCACTGAAGCTTTCTTT. Encoded protein: CASSLTITEAFF. The variable domain in full, with the rest retrieved from reference TRBV7-2 and TRBJ1-1, is GAGVSQSPSNKVTEKGKDVELRCDPISGHTALYWYRQSLGQGLEFLIYFQGNSAPDKSGLPSDRFSAERTGGSVSTLTIQRTQQEDSAVYLCASSLTITEAFFGQGTRLTVV.

This clonotype was recorded many times. V usage is TRBV5-5 and J usage is TRBJ2-1; D is perhaps TRBD2 (5 bases). This CDR3 is 15 amino acids long. V shed 1 base and J shed 5 bases, with 13 bases lying between them. From germline, CDR1 is SGHKS and CDR2 YYEKEE (reference sequence). The CDR3 sequence: CASSLREAGNNEQFF. The CDR3 DNA follows: TGTGCCAGCAGCTTGCGGGAAGCAGGAAACAATGAGCAGTTCTTC.

This sequence joins TRBV20-1 and TRBJ1-5; no definite D call. This CDR3 has 15 amino acids. Germline loops: CDR1 DFQATT, CDR2 SNEGSKA (reference sequence). Trimming pared 0 bases from V and 7 bases from J, leaving 16 bases between. In DNA form, the CDR3 reads TGCAGTGCTAGAGATCATTCGGAGACGGCGCAGCCCCAGCATTTT. This encodes CSARDHSETAQPQHF.

This clonotype was counted many times. This rearrangement joins TRBV5-1 to TRBJ1-1; D gene uncertain. The CDR3 loop spans 15 amino acids. Trimming took 1 base from V and 1 from J, leaving 11 bases between them. From germline, CDR1 is SGHRS and CDR2 YFSETQ. CDR3 sequence: CASSLSLAENTEAFF. In nucleotides, the CDR3 is TGCGCCAGCAGCTTGTCCTTGGCAGAGAACACTGAAGCTTTCTTT.

The sample holds a few counts of this clonotype. The chain carries TRBV5-1 and TRBJ1-1, with a possible D match to TRBD1 (6 bases). CDR1 SGHRS and CDR2 YFSETQ come from the germline V gene. The CDR3 is 14 amino acids. Trimming cost V 4 bases and J 4 bases, with 14 bases left between them. The CDR3 DNA reads as TGCGCCAGCAGCGCGACAGGATCCTCCACTGAAGCTTTCTTT. This translates into CASSATGSSTEAFF.

The J gene is TRBJ2-4, the V gene TRBV20-1, with 7 bases aligning to TRBD1. The germline CDR1 and CDR2 sequences are DFQATT and SNEGSKA (reference sequence). Trimming cost V 3 bases and J 0 bases; bases outside gene matches: 11. The CDR3 totals 17 residues. The chain's CDR3 is CSASHRGLKLAKNIQYF. CDR3 DNA: TGCAGTGCTAGCCACAGGGGCCTGAAACTAGCCAAAAACATTCAGTACTTC.

This clonotype was observed at least ten times. This chain links TRBV21-1 with TRBJ2-1; the table's D call of TRBD2 was not tested on the DNA. TRBV21-1 is recorded as a pseudogene. This CDR3 contains 15 residues. The CDR3: CASSAPGLGRNEQFF. CDR3 in DNA: TGTGCCAGCAGCGCCCCGGGACTAGGGAGAAATGAGCAGTTCTTC.

The sample holds a few counts of this clonotype. J is TRBJ1-2 and V is TRBV5-1, with D tentatively TRBD1 (5 bases). Trimming removed 1 base at V and 7 bases at J, with 8 bases between. This CDR3 has 12 amino acids. CDR1 is SGHRS, CDR2 YFSETQ, per germline. The CDR3 loop is CASSLRGSGYTF. CDR3 nucleotides: TGCGCCAGCAGCTTGCGGGGCTCTGGCTACACCTTC.

This clonotype was seen at least ten times. The chain uses TRBV10-3 and TRBJ2-3, with D maybe TRBD2 (5 bases). The CDR3 is 16 residues long. Germline CDR1 is ENHRY and CDR2 is SYGVKD. The V end lost 6 bases, the J end lost 4 bases, and 20 bases lay between the germline ends. The CDR3 sequence: CAISPGGGSLADTQYF. In DNA form, the CDR3 reads TGTGCCATCAGCCCAGGAGGAGGTTCTCTGGCAGATACGCAGTATTTT.

The chain joins TRBV6-6 to TRBJ2-2; either TRBD1 or TRBD2 may supply D (5 bases each). Trimming took 6 bases from V and 1 from J, leaving 15 bases between them. The length of the CDR3 is 16 residues. Germline CDR1 MNHNY, CDR2 SVGAGI (reference sequence). CDR3 nucleotide sequence: TGTGCCAGCAGGGAAACCGGGACGGTGAACACCGGGGAGCTGTTTTTT. It is translated as CASRETGTVNTGELFF.